This T cell receptor beta chain was profiled in a study of identical twins. TCRdb called the 5' RACE reads again in MiXCR, with one record for every CDR3 protein. The table records approximately 490,000 distinct CDR3 sequences, about a fifth of them present only once. V lost 3 bases and J lost 6, with 12 bases in between. Germline CDR1 reads DFQATT; CDR2 reads SNEGSKA (reference sequence). The CDR3 contains 13 residues. The same sample was also studied in work on yellow fever vaccine responses in identical twins.

This clonotype was obtained from a woman between 18 and 29 years old in good health. The rearrangement joins TRBV20-1 to TRBJ2-1; D call uncertain. The sequencing input was CD4+ T cells sorted from blood. The CDR3 reads CSASGRTLNEQFF. CDR3 bases: TGCAGTGCTAGTGGTCGGACCCTCAATGAGCAGTTCTTC.